The 27 T cell receptor beta chains in this list originate from one sample, sequenced in a study of blood T cell repertoires in COVID-19. TCRdb keeps only in-frame clones here, not all; method: immunoSEQ multiplex PCR. This sample yields approximately 320,000 clones, of which 89% are seen a single time; over 8.5% belongs to the top ten. The sequencing sample was made of peripheral blood. Receptor source: a young woman with COVID-19, enrolled during active disease.

This rearrangement joins TRBV2 to TRBJ1-6, with no clear D. This CDR3 contains 12 residues. Looked up from germline, CDR1 is SNHLY and CDR2 is FYNNEI. Trimming removed 5 bases from V and 7 bases from J, with 6 bases in between. The DNA of the CDR3 is TGTGCCAGCAGTCGGGTAAATTCACCCCTCCACTTT. Amino acids: CASSRVNSPLHF.

This chain connects TRBV5-6 to TRBJ1-3, with D perhaps TRBD1 (6 bases). V shed 2 bases and J shed 4 bases, with 7 bases lying between them. This CDR3 has 13 residues. The germline CDR1 and CDR2 sequences are SGHDT and YYEEEE. CDR3 loop: CASSFGGGNTIYF. The CDR3 DNA reads as TGTGCCAGCAGCTTTGGGGGCGGAAACACCATATATTTT.

This chain uses TRBV11-2 with TRBJ2-3; 8 bases fit TRBD2. Germline V lookup: CDR1 SGHAT, CDR2 FQNNGV. CDR3 length: 13 amino acids. V lost 9 bases and J lost 2; bases outside the gene matches: 4. In DNA form, the CDR3 reads TGTGCCAGGAAGCGGGGGACCACAGATACGCAGTATTTT. Encoded protein: CARKRGTTDTQYF.

V usage is TRBV5-4 and J usage is TRBJ2-5, with 8 bases identical to TRBD2. The junction had 13 bases not matched to a gene; V was cut back by 4 bases and J by 8 bases. Germline V CDR1 and CDR2: SGHNT, YYREEE (reference sequence). The CDR3 spans 15 residues. The CDR3 nucleotides are TGTGCCAGCAGCCTGGGCCGGGAGGGGCCCAGAACCCAGTACTTC. Its translation: CASSLGREGPRTQYF.

The genes are TRBV25-1 and TRBJ1-6, with 7 bases aligning to TRBD1. The V gene's germline CDR1 is MGHDK and CDR2 SYGVNS. The CDR3 length is 12 residues. J was trimmed by 8 bases and V by 7 bases; bases with no gene match: 2. CDR3 sequence reads: CASTQGDSPLHF. In nucleotides, the CDR3 is TGTGCCAGCACCCAGGGGGATTCACCCCTCCACTTT.

This chain joins TRBV19 and TRBJ1-1; no definite D call. V was shortened by 8 bases and J by 5 bases, with 12 bases between the two germline ends. CDR1 is LNHDA and CDR2 is SQIVND in the germline V gene (reference sequence). The CDR3 has 12 amino acids. For the CDR3, the DNA is TGTGCCAGTTCGGATGCGGGGACTGAAGCTTTCTTT. Residues: CASSDAGTEAFF.

The chain couples TRBV6-2 or TRBV6-3 to TRBJ2-7; D is unclear. CDR3 length: 14 residues. V was shortened by 6 bases and J by 1 base, with 13 bases between the two germline ends. The germline V gene has CDR1 MNHEY and CDR2 SVGEGT. CDR3 in amino acids: CASSPAGQSYEQYF. In nucleotides, the CDR3 is TGTGCCAGCAGCCCCGCTGGGCAGTCCTACGAGCAGTACTTC.

The CDR3 DNA follows: TGCAGCGTGGCGGGGGAACAGGGGGCATTCGATACTGAAGCTTTCTTT. Translating gives CSVAGEQGAFDTEAFF. This rearrangement joins TRBV29-1 to TRBJ1-1, with 9 nucleotides matching TRBD1. This CDR3 comprises 16 residues. CDR1 is SQVTM and CDR2 is ANQGSEA in the germline V gene. J lost 5 bases, V lost 6 bases, and 16 bases had no gene match.

This clone is a singleton in its sample. The rearrangement uses TRBV5-1 and TRBJ2-5; 8 nucleotides agree with TRBD2. Trimming cost V 4 bases and J 5 bases; bases outside gene matches: 7. The CDR3 covers 14 residues. Germline CDR1 reads SGHRS; CDR2 reads YFSETQ. The CDR3 is CASSARGGEETQYF. CDR3 DNA sequence: TGCGCCAGCAGCGCCCGGGGGGGCGAGGAGACCCAGTACTTC.

This clone was found once. The rearrangement uses TRBV5-6 and TRBJ1-2; 7 bases map to TRBD1. The germline V gene encodes CDR1 SGHDT and CDR2 YYEEEE. The V and J ends lost 4 bases and 8 bases, in that order; junction bases with no gene match: 8. The CDR3 totals 13 residues. The CDR3 region has the DNA TGTGCCAGCAGCCTCAGACAGGGTCGGGGCTACACCTTC. Protein product: CASSLRQGRGYTF.

V gene TRBV27 combines with J gene TRBJ1-6; 7 nucleotides line up with TRBD1. Germline V gives CDR1 MNHEY, CDR2 SMNVEV (reference sequence). This CDR3 is 16 amino acids long. Trimming at V came to 1 base and at J to 10 bases, leaving 10 bases not matched to a gene. CDR3 DNA sequence: TGTGCCAGCAGTTTATATAGACAGGGCGGATTATCACCCCTCCACTTT. Protein: CASSLYRQGGLSPLHF.

CDR3 nucleotide sequence: TGTGCCAGCTCCCCCCTAATAGGGGGTAATGGCTACACCTTC. Residues: CASSPLIGGNGYTF. The chain uses TRBV6-5 and TRBJ1-2; perhaps TRBD1 as D (6 bases). CDR1 is MNHEY, CDR2 SVGAGI, per germline. V was cut by 8 bases and J by 6 bases, with 19 bases left in between. The CDR3 covers 14 residues.

For this clone: Additional DNA sequences in this sample encode the identical CDR3. This chain links TRBV7-9 with TRBJ1-1; no reliable D call. This CDR3 is 13 amino acids long. Germline CDR1 reads SEHNR; CDR2 reads FQNEAQ (reference sequence). V lost 2 bases, J lost 2 bases, and 6 bases lay in between. For the CDR3, the DNA is TGTGCCAGCAGCTTACGGGGAAACACTGAAGCTTTCTTT. It codes for CASSLRGNTEAFF.

V usage is TRBV28 and J usage is TRBJ1-4, with TRBD1 matching over 8 bases. Germline CDR1 and CDR2: MDHEN and SYDVKM. J gave up 7 bases and V 5 bases, and 9 bases lay outside the gene matches. CDR3 length equals 15 residues. The CDR3 loop reads CASSTVDRVFEKLFF. The CDR3 DNA sequence: TGTGCCAGCAGTACCGTGGACAGGGTTTTTGAAAAACTGTTTTTT.

Points on this clone: The sample contains more than one DNA sequence encoding this CDR3. V gene TRBV19 combines with J gene TRBJ1-3, with D perhaps matching TRBD1 (5 bases). Between the trimmed V and J ends, which lost 6 bases and 0 bases, there was a span of 9 bases. CDR3 length: 14 residues. Germline CDR1 reads LNHDA; CDR2 reads SQIVND (reference sequence). The CDR3 region is CASRTGSSGNTIYF. DNA for the CDR3: TGTGCCAGTAGAACAGGATCCTCTGGAAACACCATATATTTT. The full variable domain, completed using reference TRBV19 and TRBJ1-3, is DGGITQSPKYLFRKEGQNVTLSCEQNLNHDAMYWYRQDPGQGLRLIYYSQIVNDFQKGDIAEGYSVSREKKESFPLTVTSAQKNPTAFYLCASRTGSSGNTIYFGEGSWLTVV.

The CDR3 DNA is TGTGCCACTAGCGGGGGGATTTCGGATACGCAGTATTTT. It encodes CATSGGISDTQYF. The V call is TRBV10-3, the J call TRBJ2-3; 11 bases are shared with TRBD2. This CDR3 has 13 amino acids. The germline V gene encodes CDR1 ENHRY and CDR2 SYGVKD. V lost 10 bases to trimming and J lost 6 bases; unmatched junction nucleotides: 6.

This clone has a single count. The genes are TRBV24-1 and TRBJ2-3; the match to TRBD1 covers 7 bases. V shed 5 bases, J shed 6 bases, and the junction held 4 bases outside the gene matches. Germline lookup yields CDR1 KGHDR and CDR2 SFDVKD. The CDR3 totals 13 residues. The CDR3 region is CATSGQGGDTQYF. CDR3 nucleotides: TGTGCCACCAGTGGACAGGGTGGGGATACGCAGTATTTT.

CDR3 sequence reads: CASSLAGTGGHEQYF. DNA for the CDR3: TGCGCCAGCAGCTTGGCGGGGACAGGGGGCCACGAGCAGTACTTC. The rearrangement links TRBV5-1 to TRBJ2-7; 12 nucleotides line up with TRBD1. Germline assignment: CDR1 SGHRS and CDR2 YFSETQ. After removal of 0 bases from V and 5 bases from J, the junction contained 3 bases not matched to a gene. The CDR3 runs to 15 residues.

This chain connects TRBV6-1 to TRBJ2-3; the D gene is possibly TRBD2 (5 bases). The germline V gene encodes CDR1 MNHNS and CDR2 SASEGT. The CDR3 is 14 residues long. The germline V and J ends were trimmed by 0 bases and 2 bases, with 6 bases remaining between them. The CDR3 spells CASSEAGATDTQYF. The CDR3 DNA sequence: TGTGCCAGCAGTGAAGCGGGAGCCACAGATACGCAGTATTTT.

V and J are TRBV27 and TRBJ2-7, with D maybe TRBD2 (6 bases). The germline V and J ends were trimmed by 5 bases and 0 bases, with 8 bases remaining between them. CDR1 and CDR2 from the germline V gene are MNHEY and SMNVEV (reference sequence). The length of the CDR3 is 13 residues. CDR3 sequence: CASSRRGSYEQYF. As DNA, the CDR3 is TGTGCCAGCAGTCGGAGGGGCTCCTACGAGCAGTACTTC.

The rearrangement uses TRBV19 and TRBJ2-7; 7 positions agree with TRBD1. The CDR3 covers 13 residues. With V trimmed by 5 bases and J by 1 base, 2 bases remained unmatched. Germline V gene sequence: CDR1 LNHDA, CDR2 SQIVND (reference sequence). Here the CDR3 reads CASSSTGSYEQYF. For the CDR3, the DNA is TGTGCCAGTAGTTCGACAGGGTCCTACGAGCAGTACTTC.

There are a few counts of this clone. V gene TRBV6-5 combines with J gene TRBJ2-1, with D possibly being TRBD1 (7 bases). Trimming removed 0 bases from V and 4 bases from J, with 13 bases in between. The V gene's germline CDR1 is MNHEY and CDR2 SVGAGI. This CDR3 is 16 amino acids long. The DNA for the CDR3 is TGTGCCAGCAGTTACTCGGTGACAGGGAGGTACAATGAGCAGTTCTTC. This translates into CASSYSVTGRYNEQFF.

This sequence joins TRBV4-2 and TRBJ2-5; D unresolved. Trimming shortened V by 0 bases and J by 7 bases, and 6 bases separated the two germline ends. CDR1 is LGHNA, CDR2 YNFKEQ, per germline. This CDR3 contains 12 residues. Here the CDR3 reads CASSQDLRTQYF. For the CDR3, the DNA is TGTGCCAGCAGCCAAGATCTGAGGACCCAGTACTTC.

The V gene is TRBV27, the J gene TRBJ1-5; D gene uncertain. Per germline, CDR1 MNHEY and CDR2 SMNVEV (reference sequence). The CDR3 length is 13 residues. With 4 bases removed from V and 7 bases from J, the gap between germline ends came to 11 bases. The CDR3 spells CASSYASGQPQHF. CDR3 DNA sequence: TGTGCCAGCAGTTACGCGAGCGGGCAGCCCCAGCATTTT.

This clone was seen just once. The chain joins TRBV24-1 to TRBJ1-2; D is unresolved. V gave up 3 bases and J gave up 6 bases, with 19 bases separating them. This CDR3 has 16 amino acids. From germline, CDR1 is KGHDR and CDR2 SFDVKD. CDR3: CATSDPRNGGSHGYTF. For the CDR3, the DNA is TGTGCCACCAGTGATCCCCGCAACGGAGGAAGTCATGGCTACACCTTC.

This clone was seen a single time. The chain joins TRBV14 to TRBJ1-3; 9 bases align to TRBD1. V shed 4 bases, J shed 8 bases, and the junction held 6 bases outside the gene matches. CDR3 size: 14 residues. Germline CDR1 SGHDN, CDR2 FVKESK. The chain's CDR3 is CASSLRDREDTIYF. CDR3 DNA: TGTGCCAGCAGCCTGAGGGACAGGGAGGACACCATATATTTT.

The V call is TRBV4-2, the J call TRBJ2-7; 9 positions agree with TRBD2. The junction had 13 bases not matched to a gene; V was cut back by 0 bases and J by 4 bases. The V gene's germline CDR1 is LGHNA and CDR2 YNFKEQ. The length of the CDR3 is 18 residues. The CDR3 bases are TGTGCCAGCAGCCAAGAAGCATCGGGGGCTAGCGGGGATTACGAGCAGTACTTC. This sequence encodes CASSQEASGASGDYEQYF.